The rows below give T cell receptor beta chains drawn from one sample of a study of cytomegalovirus exposure and HLA in healthy donors. TCRdb keeps only in-frame clones here, not all; method: immunoSEQ multiplex PCR. The sample carries about 150,000 clones, roughly 80% recorded once. The sequenced material came from PBMCs. The receptor set was obtained from a woman aged 40 to 50 in good health and CMV-seronegative. Both conserved end residues are part of each CDR3. Each record gives: J gene, clone size, D gene, V gene, CDR3 protein, CDR3 DNA. D genes are given only for firm matches. A row's size may be missing; if present it is once, few, many or a size class.

j_gene: TRBJ1-4; abundance: few; d_gene: NA; v_gene: TRBV19; CDR3aa: CAGRVGEKLFF; CDR3nt: TGTGCCGGGAGGGTAGGTGAAAAACTGTTTTTT
j_gene: TRBJ2-5; abundance: NA; d_gene: NA; v_gene: TRBV4-2; CDR3aa: CASSLRYQETQYF; CDR3nt: TGTGCCAGCAGCCTTCGGTACCAAGAGACCCAGTACTTC
j_gene: TRBJ2-1; abundance: NA; d_gene: NA; v_gene: TRBV4-2; CDR3aa: CASSQRGRDVRGQFF; CDR3nt: TGTGCCAGCAGCCAGAGGGGGCGCGACGTGCGGGGGCAGTTCTTC
j_gene: TRBJ2-1; abundance: NA; d_gene: NA; v_gene: TRBV6-5; CDR3aa: CASSIYSYNEQFF; CDR3nt: TGTGCCAGCAGTATATACTCCTACAATGAGCAGTTCTTC
j_gene: TRBJ1-5; abundance: once; d_gene: NA; v_gene: TRBV5-5; CDR3aa: CASSFAGDINNQPQHF; CDR3nt: TGTGCCAGCAGCTTCGCAGGGGATATCAACAATCAGCCCCAGCATTTT
j_gene: TRBJ2-2; abundance: once; d_gene: NA; v_gene: TRBV28; CDR3aa: CASIMVRHTGELFF; CDR3nt: TGTGCCAGCATCATGGTCAGGCACACCGGGGAGCTGTTTTTT
j_gene: TRBJ2-7; abundance: few; d_gene: TRBD1; v_gene: TRBV5-1; CDR3aa: CASSFFPGQGTYEQYF; CDR3nt: TGCGCCAGCAGCTTCTTTCCGGGACAGGGGACCTACGAGCAGTACTTC
j_gene: TRBJ2-7; abundance: NA; d_gene: TRBD2; v_gene: TRBV5-1; CDR3aa: CASSPGGTSGTFYEQYF; CDR3nt: TGCGCCAGCAGCCCTGGTGGTACTAGCGGGACTTTTTACGAGCAGTACTTC
j_gene: TRBJ2-3; abundance: NA; d_gene: TRBD2; v_gene: TRBV4-2; CDR3aa: CASSQVAGGDTDTQYF; CDR3nt: TGTGCCAGCAGCCAAGTCGCGGGGGGGGACACAGATACGCAGTATTTT
j_gene: TRBJ2-3; abundance: NA; d_gene: TRBD1; v_gene: TRBV12-5; CDR3aa: CASVAGTGHTDTQYF; CDR3nt: TGTGCTAGTGTCGCCGGGACAGGGCACACAGATACGCAGTATTTT
j_gene: TRBJ2-1; abundance: once; d_gene: NA; v_gene: TRBV5-1; CDR3aa: CASWRGTSSYNEQFF; CDR3nt: TGCGCCAGCTGGCGTGGGACAAGCTCCTACAATGAGCAGTTCTTC
j_gene: TRBJ2-1; abundance: NA; d_gene: TRBD1; v_gene: TRBV7-8; CDR3aa: CASGLQGQGEQFF; CDR3nt: TGTGCCAGCGGCCTACAGGGGCAGGGTGAGCAGTTCTTC
j_gene: TRBJ2-3; abundance: NA; d_gene: TRBD1; v_gene: TRBV5-4; CDR3aa: CASSRQTGPDTQYF; CDR3nt: TGTGCCAGCAGCAGGCAGACAGGGCCCGATACGCAGTATTTT
j_gene: TRBJ1-1; abundance: NA; d_gene: NA; v_gene: TRBV6-5; CDR3aa: CASSYRGFDTEAFF; CDR3nt: TGTGCCAGCAGTTACAGAGGGTTTGACACTGAAGCTTTCTTT
j_gene: TRBJ2-5; abundance: NA; d_gene: TRBD2; v_gene: TRBV2; CDR3aa: CASRLLAGGQETQYF; CDR3nt: TGTGCCAGCAGACTACTAGCGGGGGGGCAAGAGACCCAGTACTTC
j_gene: TRBJ1-2; abundance: NA; d_gene: TRBD1; v_gene: TRBV27; CDR3aa: CASAVTGFEGYTF; CDR3nt: TGTGCCAGCGCGGTGACAGGGTTTGAAGGCTACACCTTC
j_gene: TRBJ2-7; abundance: NA; d_gene: NA; v_gene: TRBV29-1; CDR3aa: CSVVGWGDEQYF; CDR3nt: TGCAGCGTTGTCGGCTGGGGGGACGAGCAGTACTTC
j_gene: TRBJ2-7; abundance: NA; d_gene: NA; v_gene: TRBV5-1; CDR3aa: CASSLDTQVFYEQYF; CDR3nt: TGCGCCAGCAGCTTGGATACACAGGTTTTCTACGAGCAGTACTTC
j_gene: TRBJ1-6; abundance: NA; d_gene: NA; v_gene: TRBV19; CDR3aa: CASSKGVTGSPLHF; CDR3nt: TGTGCCAGTAGTAAGGGGGTTACAGGTTCACCCCTCCACTTT